A selection of T cell receptor beta chains follows, all from one sample in a study of blood T cell repertoires in COVID-19. Only in-frame clones appear in the TCRdb table, and some are missing; sequencing was by immunoSEQ multiplex PCR. This sample has about 200,000 clones, with more than 75% found just once. The sequenced material came from peripheral blood. These TCRs come from a human donor in a cohort sampled during active COVID-19. The CDR3 runs from the conserved cysteine through the conserved F or W. A D gene is named only where the DNA matches it firmly. Clone size, where shown, is once, few, many, or a class for clones that have expanded.

cdr3_length | d_call | j_call | clone_size | v_call | cdr3_aa | cdr3_nt
16 | NA | TRBJ1-2 | NA | TRBV21-1 | CASSKERGQSSYGYTF | TGTGCCAGCAGCAAAGAAAGAGGACAGTCCTCCTATGGCTACACCTTC
15 | NA | TRBJ2-5 | NA | TRBV5-1 | CASSPMPGQQETQYF | TGCGCCAGCAGCCCCATGCCGGGACAACAAGAGACCCAGTACTTC
15 | NA | TRBJ2-1 | NA | TRBV9 | CASSGGQSSYNEQFF | TGTGCCAGCAGCGGGGGACAAAGCTCCTACAATGAGCAGTTCTTC
13 | NA | TRBJ1-5 | NA | TRBV7-2 | CASSLAREQPQHF | TGTGCCAGCAGCTTAGCACGGGAGCAGCCCCAGCATTTT
12 | NA | TRBJ2-7 | NA | TRBV25-1 | CASRSGTREQYF | TGTGCCAGCAGGTCCGGGACACGGGAGCAGTACTTC
16 | TRBD1 | TRBJ2-5 | NA | TRBV3-1/TRBV3-2 | CASSLRQGGGRETQYF | TGTGCCAGCAGCCTCAGACAGGGGGGAGGACGAGAGACCCAGTACTTC
13 | TRBD2 | TRBJ2-1 | NA | TRBV5-8 | CASSLTSGNEQFF | TGTGCCAGCAGCTTGACTAGCGGCAATGAGCAGTTCTTC
13 | NA | TRBJ1-1 | NA | TRBV6-5 | CASTLQGGAEAFF | TGTGCCAGCACCCTACAGGGAGGGGCTGAAGCTTTCTTT
15 | TRBD1 | TRBJ2-7 | NA | TRBV6-5 | CASSYSRDRGLEQYF | TGTGCCAGCAGTTACTCGAGGGACAGAGGGCTCGAGCAGTACTTC
14 | NA | TRBJ2-4 | NA | TRBV28 | CASSAPGSSNIQYF | TGTGCCAGCAGTGCCCCCGGGAGCAGTAACATTCAGTACTTC
13 | NA | TRBJ2-2 | once | TRBV10-3 | CATRGVDIGELFF | TGTGCCACCCGCGGGGTCGACATCGGGGAGCTGTTTTTT
16 | NA | TRBJ2-7 | NA | TRBV7-9 | CASSPGYRRGEGEQYF | TGTGCCAGCAGCCCCGGGTACCGGCGGGGAGAGGGCGAGCAGTACTTC
11 | NA | TRBJ2-7 | NA | TRBV5-5 | CASSLDIEQYF | TGTGCCAGCAGCTTGGATATCGAGCAGTACTTC
16 | TRBD2 | TRBJ2-1 | NA | TRBV18 | CASSPPSLAGGNEQFF | TGTGCCAGCTCACCACCCTCTCTAGCGGGAGGCAATGAGCAGTTCTTC
13 | NA | TRBJ1-1 | NA | TRBV27 | CASSLFGEGAAFF | TGTGCCAGCAGTTTATTTGGGGAGGGAGCAGCTTTCTTT
15 | TRBD2 | TRBJ2-5 | NA | TRBV5-4 | CASSPGAGGLETQYF | TGTGCCAGCAGCCCGGGGGCGGGGGGGCTAGAGACCCAGTACTTC
13 | NA | TRBJ1-4 | once | TRBV15 | CATSRVVEEKLFF | TGTGCCACCAGCAGAGTAGTGGAGGAAAAACTGTTTTTT